This T cell receptor beta chain originates from a study of OX40 agonist ivuxolimab in advanced cancers. Looking at the study overall: Ivuxolimab, which patients received intravenously every 2 weeks, was dosed at 0.01 to 10 mg/kg.

Germline assignment: CDR1 LNHNV and CDR2 YYDKDF (reference sequence). CDR3 length equals 15 residues. V was pared by 3 bases and J by 1 base, with 10 bases between. The table came from immunoSEQ multiplex PCR; TCRdb's copy has only in-frame clones and leaves some out. The sample yields about 82,000 clones, roughly 85% seen once. Source: CD4+ or CD8+ T cells sorted from blood, taken in a trial of the OX40 agonist ivuxolimab. The TCR sequence derives from an adult with an advanced solid tumor such as melanoma, head and neck, liver or kidney cancer. The rearrangement joins TRBV15 to TRBJ1-5, with D unresolved. CDR3 coding DNA: TGTGCCACCAGCAGGCAGCCAGACAGCAATCAGCCCCAGCATTTT. Its translation: CATSRQPDSNQPQHF.